This T cell receptor (beta chain) is drawn from a study of OX40 agonist ivuxolimab in advanced cancers. From germline, CDR1 is SGHVS and CDR2 FQNEAQ. The junction had 7 bases not matched to a gene; V was cut back by 3 bases and J by 8 bases. The CDR3 totals 14 residues. The data were produced by immunoSEQ multiplex PCR, yet TCRdb's version contains in-frame clones alone and is incomplete. The repertoire holds over 30,000 clones, 82% seen once, with less than 2% in the top ten. The V call is TRBV7-8, the J call TRBJ2-1; 7 nucleotides match TRBD2. This sequence was found in an adult with an advanced solid tumor such as melanoma, head and neck, liver or kidney cancer. The sample consisted of CD4+ or CD8+ T cells sorted from blood, taken in a trial of the OX40 agonist ivuxolimab. CDR3 DNA sequence: TGTGCCAGCAGCTTCGAGCGGGGCTCCGATGAGCAGTTCTTC. Translation: CASSFERGSDEQFF. Complete variable domain (other parts from reference TRBV7-8 and TRBJ2-1): GAGVSQSPRYKVAKRGQDVALRCDPISGHVSLFWYQQALGQGPEFLTYFQNEAQLDKSGLPSDRFFAERPEGSVSTLKIQRTQQEDSAVYLCASSFERGSDEQFFGPGTRLTVL.